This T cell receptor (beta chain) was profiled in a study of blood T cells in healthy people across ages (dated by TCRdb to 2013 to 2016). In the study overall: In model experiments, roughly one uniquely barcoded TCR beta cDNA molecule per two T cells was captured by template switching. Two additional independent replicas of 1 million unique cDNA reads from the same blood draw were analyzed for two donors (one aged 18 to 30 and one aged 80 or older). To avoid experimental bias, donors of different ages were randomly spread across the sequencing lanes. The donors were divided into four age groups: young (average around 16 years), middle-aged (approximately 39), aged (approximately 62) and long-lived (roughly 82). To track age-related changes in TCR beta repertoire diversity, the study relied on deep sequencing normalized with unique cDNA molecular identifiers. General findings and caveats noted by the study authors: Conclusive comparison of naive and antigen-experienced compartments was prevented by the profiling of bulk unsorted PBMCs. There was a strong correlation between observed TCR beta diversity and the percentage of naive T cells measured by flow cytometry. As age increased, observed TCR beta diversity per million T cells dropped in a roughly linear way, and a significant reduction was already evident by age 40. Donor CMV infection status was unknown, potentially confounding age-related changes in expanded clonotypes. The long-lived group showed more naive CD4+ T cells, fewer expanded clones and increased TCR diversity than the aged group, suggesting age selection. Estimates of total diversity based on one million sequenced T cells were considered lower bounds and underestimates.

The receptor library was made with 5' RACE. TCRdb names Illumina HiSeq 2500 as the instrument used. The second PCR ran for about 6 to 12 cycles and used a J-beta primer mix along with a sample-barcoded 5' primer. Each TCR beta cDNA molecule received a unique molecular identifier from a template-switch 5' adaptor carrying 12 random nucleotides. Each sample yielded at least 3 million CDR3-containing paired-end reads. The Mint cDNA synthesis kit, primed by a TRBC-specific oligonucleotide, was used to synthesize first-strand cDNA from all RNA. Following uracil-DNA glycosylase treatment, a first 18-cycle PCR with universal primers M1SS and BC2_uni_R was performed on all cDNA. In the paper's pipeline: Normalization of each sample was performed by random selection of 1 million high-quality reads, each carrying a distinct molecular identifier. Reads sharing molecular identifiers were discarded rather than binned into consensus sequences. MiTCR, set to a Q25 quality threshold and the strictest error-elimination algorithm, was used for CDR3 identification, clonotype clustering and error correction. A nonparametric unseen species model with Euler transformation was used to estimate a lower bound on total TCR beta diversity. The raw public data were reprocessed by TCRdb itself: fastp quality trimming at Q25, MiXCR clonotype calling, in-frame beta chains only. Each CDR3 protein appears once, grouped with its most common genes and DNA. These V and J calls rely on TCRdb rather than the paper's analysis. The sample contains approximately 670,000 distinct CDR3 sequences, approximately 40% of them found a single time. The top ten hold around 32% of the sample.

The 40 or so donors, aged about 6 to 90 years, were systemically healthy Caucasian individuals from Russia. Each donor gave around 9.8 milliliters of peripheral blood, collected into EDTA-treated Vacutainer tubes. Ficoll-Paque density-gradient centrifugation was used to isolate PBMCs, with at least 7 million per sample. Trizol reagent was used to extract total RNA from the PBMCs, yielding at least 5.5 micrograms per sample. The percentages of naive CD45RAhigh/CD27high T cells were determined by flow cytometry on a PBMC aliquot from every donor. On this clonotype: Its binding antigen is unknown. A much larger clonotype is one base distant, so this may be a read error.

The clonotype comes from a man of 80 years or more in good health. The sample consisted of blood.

In nucleotide form, the sequence is TGTGCCAGCAGCTCGACTAGCGGGCTTTACAATGAGCAGTTCTTC. This gives the protein CASSSTSGLYNEQFF. In this chain, TRBV7-2 is recombined with TRBJ2-1; TRBD2 matches 10 bases in the middle. Trimming accounts for 4 bases at V and 4 bases at J, while the number of junction bases matched to no gene is 4. From its cysteine to its phenylalanine, the CDR3 spans 15 amino acids. CDR3 DNA is the only sequence kept; it has 45 bases, read in frame from the first base. For CDR1 and CDR2, the germline V gene lists SGHTA and FQGNSA.